This T cell receptor beta chain was observed in a study of T and B cells in COVID-19 patients. Study summary: Critical illness requiring mechanical ventilation or extracorporeal membrane oxygenation affected 12 of 20 active-infection patients.

The V and J ends lost 2 bases and 6 bases, in that order; junction bases with no gene match: 9. The germline gives CDR1 DFQATT, CDR2 SNEGSKA (reference sequence). The CDR3 runs 15 residues. This clonotype was detected once. Its antigen is not known. TRB rearrangements were amplified by multiplex PCR with BIOMED2 TRB-A/B primers. TCRdb recomputed calls from the multiplex PCR reads with MiXCR, one row per CDR3 protein. The table lists about 3,300 distinct CDR3 sequences, over 25% of them singletons. Each TRB amplification used roughly 230-550 ng of genomic DNA from blood. Study results and limitations: Sorted SARS-CoV-2-responsive or tetramer+ T cells and CD4+, regulatory and CD8+ subsets were not yet sequenced. In COVID-19 patients, T cell receptor beta variable and joining gene use was reportedly strongly skewed. The recovered cohort had under 3,000 exclusive TCR clusters, including approximately 31 low generation probability clusters.

The sequencing sample was made of blood. This sequence was found in a human donor with active COVID-19. The donor label of this sample is uncertain. The V and J genes are TRBV20-1 and TRBJ1-3; 8 bases fit TRBD1. The CDR3 bases are TGCAGTGCTAGACCTCCGACAGGGGAAGCAAACACCATATATTTT. It codes for CSARPPTGEANTIYF.